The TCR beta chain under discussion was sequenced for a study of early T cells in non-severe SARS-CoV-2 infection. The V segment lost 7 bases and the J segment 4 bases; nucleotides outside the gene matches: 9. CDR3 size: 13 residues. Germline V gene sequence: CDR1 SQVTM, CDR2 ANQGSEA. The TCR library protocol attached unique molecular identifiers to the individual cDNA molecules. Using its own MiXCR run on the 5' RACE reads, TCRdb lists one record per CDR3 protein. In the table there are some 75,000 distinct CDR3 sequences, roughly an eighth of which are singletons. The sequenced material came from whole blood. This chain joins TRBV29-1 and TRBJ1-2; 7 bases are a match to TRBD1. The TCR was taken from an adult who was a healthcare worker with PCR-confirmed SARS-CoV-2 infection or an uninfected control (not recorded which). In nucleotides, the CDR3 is TGCAGCGCTTCGGTCAGGGGGGCCTATGGCTACACCTTC. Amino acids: CSASVRGAYGYTF.